A single sample is the source of the 12 T cell receptor beta chains below, sequenced in a study of T-cell reconstitution after alpha-beta-depleted transplantation in children. Preparation of the TCRbeta library was carried out with unique molecular identifiers. From the PCR reads, TCRdb called clonotypes with MiXCR, one entry per CDR3 protein. The table has some 400,000 distinct CDR3 sequences, roughly 22% seen once. The sample here was PBMCs from the stem cell graft donor, taken from the stem cell graft. Receptors originate from a human donor who donated a stem cell graft to a child with acute myeloid leukemia.

V and J are TRBV18 and TRBJ1-5, with TRBD1 identical over 8 bases. The V segment lost 5 bases and the J segment 3 bases; nucleotides outside the gene matches: 6. Germline V gene sequence: CDR1 KGHSH, CDR2 LQKENI. This CDR3 region has 15 residues. CDR3 sequence: CASSSGQAFNQPQHF. The CDR3 DNA reads TGTGCCAGCTCATCGGGACAGGCGTTCAATCAGCCCCAGCATTTT.

Regarding this clonotype: A read error may produce the germline difference seen at one junction end. This chain connects TRBV12-3 or TRBV12-4 to TRBJ2-1; D possibly matches TRBD1 or TRBD2 (5 bases each). CDR3 length equals 16 residues. CDR3 nucleotides: TGTGTCAGCAGTTTTACTGGGGGAGTGGCCTACAATGAGCAGTTCTTC. This encodes CVSSFTGGVAYNEQFF.

The table lists this clonotype with many counts. This rearrangement joins TRBV15 to TRBJ1-1, with D possibly TRBD1 on 5 matching bases. V was cut by 1 base and J by 5 bases, with 11 bases left in between. The CDR3 sequence is 14 residues long. Germline CDR1 LNHNV, CDR2 YYDKDF (reference sequence). CDR3 protein: CATSRVGQETEAFF. The DNA for the CDR3 is TGTGCCACCAGCAGAGTGGGGCAGGAGACTGAAGCTTTCTTT.

The chain has TRBV20-1 and TRBJ2-7; TRBD1 aligns across 9 bases. V lost 6 bases, J lost 6 bases, and 9 bases stayed unmatched. The CDR3 is made up of 13 amino acids. CDR1 and CDR2 (germline): DFQATT, SNEGSKA (reference sequence). The DNA for the CDR3 is TGCAGTGCCAAAGGGACAGGGAGCAGCGAGCAGTACTTC. This codes for CSAKGTGSSEQYF.

This clonotype was counted only a few times. The V call is TRBV3-1, the J call TRBJ1-6; D gene unclear. With 1 base removed from V and 7 bases from J, the gap between germline ends came to 5 bases. Germline CDR1 LGHDT, CDR2 YNNKEL (reference sequence). The length of the CDR3 is 13 residues. CDR3 bases: TGTGCCAGCAGCCAAGCAGACAATTCACCCCTCCACTTT. Translation gives CASSQADNSPLHF.

This rearrangement joins TRBV6-1 to TRBJ2-7; a possible D gene is TRBD2 (6 bases). Germline CDR1 and CDR2: MNHNS and SASEGT. With 5 bases removed from V and 1 base from J, the gap between germline ends came to 12 bases. The CDR3 extends over 14 amino acids. This chain's CDR3 is CASSQPGSSYEQYF. The CDR3 region has the DNA TGTGCCAGCAGTCAACCCGGGAGTTCCTACGAGCAGTACTTC.

The chain recombines TRBV5-5 with TRBJ2-3, with D possibly being TRBD1 (5 bases). The CDR3 runs 12 residues. Between the trimmed V and J ends, which lost 6 bases and 7 bases, there was a span of 12 bases. The germline V gene has CDR1 SGHKS and CDR2 YYEKEE (reference sequence). Here the CDR3 DNA reads TGTGCCAGCAACCCCTCGGACAATACGCAGTATTTT. Translated: CASNPSDNTQYF.

Regarding this clonotype: A much larger clone sits a single nucleotide away, making a read error possible. The chain combines TRBV20-1 with TRBJ2-3; D unresolved. V lost 4 bases, J lost 0 bases, and 8 bases lay in between. This CDR3 region has 13 residues. CDR1 DFQATT and CDR2 SNEGSKA come from the germline V gene (reference sequence). The DNA of the CDR3 is TGCAGTGCTAACCCCCATAGCACAGATACGCAGTATTTT. This translates into CSANPHSTDTQYF.

The gene calls are TRBV7-8 and TRBJ2-1; the match to TRBD2 covers 8 bases. The V and J ends lost 5 bases and 2 bases, in that order; junction bases with no gene match: 5. Germline CDR1 is SGHVS and CDR2 is FQNEAQ. CDR3 size: 15 residues. The CDR3 protein is CASSTREGPYNEQFF. DNA of the CDR3: TGTGCCAGCAGCACACGGGAGGGCCCCTACAATGAGCAGTTCTTC.

The CDR3 DNA follows: TGTGCCAGTAAGAGGGGACAGGGGTCCTACAATGAGCAGTTCTTC. This sequence encodes CASKRGQGSYNEQFF. This rearrangement joins TRBV19 to TRBJ2-1; 10 bases map to TRBD1. The CDR3 covers 15 residues. Germline trimming cut 7 bases from V and 1 base from J; bases unmatched to any gene: 4. Per germline, CDR1 LNHDA and CDR2 SQIVND (reference sequence).

This chain uses TRBV20-1 with TRBJ1-5; the match to TRBD1 covers 12 bases. V trimming: 4 bases; J trimming: 16 bases; junction bases outside the gene matches: 14. The CDR3 consists of 14 residues. From germline, CDR1 is DFQATT and CDR2 SNEGSKA (reference sequence). The CDR3 sequence: CSANSVSGQGAGHF. In DNA form, the CDR3 reads TGCAGTGCTAATAGCGTATCGGGACAGGGGGCGGGCCATTTT.

This clonotype was found a few times. The rearrangement joins TRBV12-3 or TRBV12-4 to TRBJ1-1; 8 nucleotides align to TRBD1. V lost 5 bases, J lost 5 bases, and 4 bases stayed unmatched. The CDR3 contains 13 residues. Here the CDR3 DNA reads TGTGCCAGCAGTCGGACAGGGAGGACTGAAGCTTTCTTT. Translating gives CASSRTGRTEAFF.